A single T cell receptor (beta chain) is shown here with its context. Using its own MiXCR run on the RT-PCR reads, TCRdb lists one record per CDR3 protein. The profile shows approximately 200,000 distinct CDR3 sequences, around 41% of them singletons. These data originate in a study of patients and donors after allogeneic stem cell transplantation. With 4 bases clipped from V and 0 bases from J, the junction kept 10 bases outside the gene matches. CDR3 length: 16 amino acids. Germline assignment: CDR1 SGHRS and CDR2 YFSETQ. The sequencing sample was made of blood, either unsorted or a sorted T cell fraction (not recorded which). The V call is TRBV5-1, the J call TRBJ2-7, with 7 bases that match TRBD1. The clonotype originates from a human donor who was either an allogeneic HSCT recipient or a stem cell or donor lymphocyte infusion donor (not recorded which). It is not recorded whose cells these are; they may come from a transplant donor. The DNA of the CDR3 is TGCGCCAGCAGCCCGAGACAGGGCCACGACTCCTACGAGCAGTACTTC. This translates into CASSPRQGHDSYEQYF.